One sample yielded the 30 T cell receptor beta chains listed below, sequenced in a study of radiotherapy plus CTLA-4 blockade in lung cancer. Assay used: immunoSEQ multiplex PCR; TCRdb lists only in-frame clones, some missing. The sample contains tens of thousands of clones, over 70% of which appear only once. The sequences come from peripheral blood, collected from a patient treated with radiotherapy plus ipilimumab. These receptors were collected from a human donor with non-small cell lung cancer who had a partial response to radiotherapy plus ipilimumab.

This sequence joins TRBV2 and TRBJ2-7; tentative D call: TRBD2 (6 bases). The germline V and J ends were trimmed by 0 bases and 7 bases, with 13 bases remaining between them. CDR1 and CDR2 (germline): SNHLY, FYNNEI. The CDR3 has 14 amino acids. CDR3 nucleotide sequence: TGTGCCAGCAGTGAAGCGGGGACTCCTAGAGAGCAGTACTTC. Protein product: CASSEAGTPREQYF.

This clone was seen more than once but under ten times. The V gene is TRBV7-3, the J gene TRBJ2-5; 7 bases map to TRBD1. CDR3 size: 15 residues. With 3 bases clipped from V and 6 bases from J, the junction kept 10 bases outside the gene matches. CDR1 is SGHTA, CDR2 FQGTGA, per germline. The CDR3 is CASSFQTGLYQTQYF. The CDR3 nucleotides are TGTGCCAGCAGCTTCCAGACAGGGCTATACCAGACCCAGTACTTC.

The chain uses TRBV7-9 and TRBJ1-1, with 11 bases fitting TRBD1. Germline values: CDR1 SEHNR, CDR2 FQNEAQ (reference sequence). The CDR3 extends over 15 amino acids. The J segment lost 4 bases and the V segment lost 5 bases, leaving 6 bases of the junction unmatched. CDR3 sequence reads: CASSPRGQGATEAFF. The CDR3, as DNA: TGTGCCAGCAGCCCGAGAGGACAGGGGGCCACTGAAGCTTTCTTT.

The chain has TRBV5-1 and TRBJ2-5, with D maybe TRBD1 (5 bases). This CDR3 has 14 amino acids. V lost 1 base, J lost 1 base, and 8 bases lay in between. Germline V gene sequence: CDR1 SGHRS, CDR2 YFSETQ. The CDR3 DNA is TGCGCCAGCAGCTTGTCAGGGATCCAAGAGACCCAGTACTTC. This codes for CASSLSGIQETQYF.

The chain joins TRBV6-5 to TRBJ1-5; 7 bases are a match to TRBD1. Germline CDR1 MNHEY, CDR2 SVGAGI. Losses at the gene ends were 8 bases for V and 3 bases for J; bases not matched to a gene: 7. This CDR3 spans 14 amino acids. CDR3 DNA sequence: TGTGCCAGCGGACTGACAGGGAACAATCAGCCCCAGCATTTT. Amino acid sequence: CASGLTGNNQPQHF.

V usage is TRBV19 and J usage is TRBJ2-6; possibly TRBD2 for D (5 bases). The length of the CDR3 is 15 residues. V lost 7 bases, J lost 1 base, and 11 bases lay in between. Germline-derived CDR1 and CDR2 are LNHDA and SQIVND (reference sequence). CDR3 DNA sequence: TGTGCCAGTAAAGAGCGGACGTCTGGGGCCAACGTCCTGACTTTC. Amino acid sequence: CASKERTSGANVLTF. The entire variable domain, with the rest obtained from reference TRBV19 and TRBJ2-6, is as follows: DGGITQSPKYLFRKEGQNVTLSCEQNLNHDAMYWYRQDPGQGLRLIYYSQIVNDFQKGDIAEGYSVSREKKESFPLTVTSAQKNPTAFYLCASKERTSGANVLTFGAGSRLTVL.

The chain combines TRBV6-1 with TRBJ2-5; no firm D call. CDR3 length: 15 residues. Germline V lookup: CDR1 MNHNS, CDR2 SASEGT. Trimming took off 2 bases at V and 0 bases at J, with 10 bases between the two ends. CDR3 loop: CASSELVNYQETQYF. The CDR3 DNA reads TGTGCCAGCAGTGAATTAGTTAACTACCAAGAGACCCAGTACTTC.

The rearrangement links TRBV6-5 to TRBJ1-4; possible D gene TRBD1, 5 bases. In germline, CDR1 is MNHEY, CDR2 SVGAGI. V was clipped by 4 bases and J by 5 bases, with 14 bases between them. The length of the CDR3 is 15 residues. CDR3 in DNA: TGTGCCAGCAGTTCCCGGGGACTGCGAAATGAAAAACTGTTTTTT. This translates into CASSSRGLRNEKLFF.

This chain joins TRBV7-9 and TRBJ2-7; D might be TRBD1 (5 bases). The V and J ends lost 5 bases and 5 bases respectively, with 7 bases between them. CDR1 is SEHNR and CDR2 is FQNEAQ in the germline V gene (reference sequence). This CDR3 comprises 11 residues. The CDR3 bases are TGTGCCAGCAGCCCAGGGCACGAGCAGTACTTC. Protein: CASSPGHEQYF.

This chain connects TRBV18 to TRBJ1-5, with a possible D match to TRBD1 (5 bases). This CDR3 contains 14 residues. Trimming took 5 bases from V and 2 from J, leaving 10 bases between them. Germline assignment: CDR1 KGHSH and CDR2 LQKENI. The CDR3 nucleotides are TGTGCCAGCTCAGTCGGGGGAGGCAATCAGCCCCAGCATTTT. Translating it yields CASSVGGGNQPQHF.

Here the CDR3 reads CASSLEPTGETQYF. CDR3 nucleotide sequence: TGCGCCAGCAGCTTGGAGCCTACGGGAGAGACCCAGTACTTC. The chain employs TRBV5-1 and TRBJ2-5, with D unresolved. The V end lost 0 bases, the J end lost 4 bases, and 10 bases lay between the germline ends. Germline CDR1 reads SGHRS; CDR2 reads YFSETQ. The CDR3 extends over 14 amino acids. The whole variable domain, filled in from reference TRBV5-1 and TRBJ2-5, reads KAGVTQTPRYLIKTRGQQVTLSCSPISGHRSVSWYQQTPGQGLQFLFEYFSETQRNKGNFPGRFSGRQFSNSRSEMNVSTLELGDSALYLCASSLEPTGETQYFGPGTRLLVL.

The rearrangement links TRBV5-1 to TRBJ2-1, with 10 bases matching TRBD1. With 2 bases clipped from V and 8 bases from J, the junction kept 10 bases outside the gene matches. The CDR3 extends over 16 amino acids. Germline lookup yields CDR1 SGHRS and CDR2 YFSETQ. In DNA form, the CDR3 reads TGCGCCAGCAGCTTTGGGGACAGGGGTGAGGGTTATGAGCAGTTCTTC. It is translated as CASSFGDRGEGYEQFF. The whole variable domain, remainder taken from reference TRBV5-1 and TRBJ2-1, is KAGVTQTPRYLIKTRGQQVTLSCSPISGHRSVSWYQQTPGQGLQFLFEYFSETQRNKGNFPGRFSGRQFSNSRSEMNVSTLELGDSALYLCASSFGDRGEGYEQFFGPGTRLTVL.

The chain recombines TRBV11-2 with TRBJ2-7; 8 nucleotides align to TRBD1. CDR1 SGHAT and CDR2 FQNNGV come from the germline V gene. V dropped 7 bases and J dropped 5; count of bases not matched to a gene: 7. The CDR3 is 13 residues long. The CDR3 nucleotides read TGTGCCAGCACCAGGACAGGGCAGGACGAGCAGTACTTC. Protein product: CASTRTGQDEQYF.

V gene TRBV19 combines with J gene TRBJ1-1; D is unresolved. Germline loops: CDR1 LNHDA, CDR2 SQIVND (reference sequence). The germline V and J ends were trimmed by 6 bases and 0 bases, with 14 bases remaining between them. The CDR3 covers 15 residues. This chain's CDR3 is CASSREGWMNTEAFF. The CDR3 DNA follows: TGTGCCAGTAGCCGAGAGGGTTGGATGAACACTGAAGCTTTCTTT.

The chain links TRBV30 to TRBJ1-3, with 8 bases that match TRBD1. The CDR3 runs 15 residues. V was pared by 4 bases and J by 4 bases, with 9 bases of the junction left unmatched. Germline CDR1 and CDR2: GTSNPN and SVGIG (reference sequence). The CDR3: CAWMGAGGRGNTIYF. Here the CDR3 DNA reads TGTGCCTGGATGGGGGCAGGGGGCAGAGGAAACACCATATATTTT.

The V call is TRBV19, the J call TRBJ2-1; perhaps TRBD1 as D (7 bases). V lost 6 bases and J lost 8, with 17 bases in between. This CDR3 has 14 amino acids. Germline-derived CDR1 and CDR2 are LNHDA and SQIVND (reference sequence). CDR3 in DNA: TGTGCCAGTAGCCTCGTCCCCAGGGGGGATGAGCAGTTCTTC. Protein product: CASSLVPRGDEQFF.

This clone was recorded a few times. The V gene is TRBV5-6, the J gene TRBJ2-3; D ambiguous. CDR1 is SGHDT, CDR2 YYEEEE, per germline. The CDR3 runs to 12 residues. V was pared by 4 bases and J by 3 bases, with 6 bases between. The CDR3 bases are TGTGCCAGCAGCCCAGGAACAGATACGCAGTATTTT. This translates into CASSPGTDTQYF. Variable domain in full (rest from reference TRBV5-6 and TRBJ2-3): DAGVTQSPTHLIKTRGQQVTLRCSPKSGHDTVSWYQQALGQGPQFIFQYYEEEERQRGNFPDRFSGHQFPNYSSELNVNALLLGDSALYLCASSPGTDTQYFGPGTRLTVL.

The CDR3 DNA reads as TGTGCCAGCACCCCATCGGGACAGCCATACAATGAGCAGTTCTTC. It translates to CASTPSGQPYNEQFF. The chain employs TRBV27 and TRBJ2-1; 7 bases line up with TRBD1. Germline CDR1 reads MNHEY; CDR2 reads SMNVEV (reference sequence). The CDR3 loop spans 15 amino acids. Trimming took 7 bases from V and 4 from J; bases not matched to a gene: 10.

DNA of the CDR3: TGTGCCAGTAGTAGGATCCGGGACAGGGTTCAGCCCCAGCATTTT. Encoded protein: CASSRIRDRVQPQHF. The chain combines TRBV19 with TRBJ1-5, with 9 nucleotides matching TRBD1. This CDR3 region has 15 residues. The V segment lost 4 bases and the J segment 6 bases; nucleotides outside the gene matches: 7. From germline, CDR1 is LNHDA and CDR2 SQIVND (reference sequence).

The gene calls are TRBV18 and TRBJ1-2, with D unclear. This CDR3 is built from 12 residues. Germline CDR1 KGHSH, CDR2 LQKENI. V dropped 3 bases and J dropped 8 bases, with 10 bases sitting between them. The CDR3 DNA follows: TGTGCCAGCTCACCGGAGGGATACGGCTACACCTTC. This gives the protein CASSPEGYGYTF.

The rearrangement joins TRBV5-1 to TRBJ2-3, with 8 bases that match TRBD2. V was pared by 2 bases and J by 0 bases, with 2 bases of the junction left unmatched. The CDR3 loop spans 15 amino acids. Germline CDR1 reads SGHRS; CDR2 reads YFSETQ. The chain's CDR3 is CASSFTSGSTDTQYF. The CDR3 DNA is TGCGCCAGCAGCTTCACTAGCGGTAGCACAGATACGCAGTATTTT.

J is TRBJ1-3 and V is TRBV5-1, with D perhaps TRBD1 (5 bases). The germline gives CDR1 SGHRS, CDR2 YFSETQ. Trimming stripped 1 base from V and 0 bases from J, with 17 bases between. The CDR3 is made up of 18 amino acids. CDR3 residues: CASSLQGAEGSSGNTIYF. For the CDR3, the DNA is TGCGCCAGCAGCTTGCAGGGTGCAGAAGGGTCCTCTGGAAACACCATATATTTT.

The V and J genes are TRBV7-2 and TRBJ2-1; maybe TRBD1 (6 bases). Trimming shortened V by 5 bases and J by 7 bases, and 12 bases separated the two germline ends. Germline V gene sequence: CDR1 SGHTA, CDR2 FQGNSA. The CDR3 consists of 13 residues. The CDR3 DNA is TGTGCCAGCAGCCGCCTTCAGGGGAATGAGCAGTTCTTC. Its protein product is CASSRLQGNEQFF.

The chain recombines TRBV6-6 with TRBJ1-1; a possible D gene is TRBD1 (5 bases). This CDR3 has 14 amino acids. Per the germline V gene, CDR1 is MNHNY and CDR2 is SVGAGI (reference sequence). Trimming left V 11 bases short and J 2 bases short, with 18 bases between. The CDR3 DNA follows: TGTGCCGGGAACGAGGCAGGGACTAACACTGAAGCTTTCTTT. The encoded protein is CAGNEAGTNTEAFF.

V is TRBV27 and J is TRBJ1-2; the D is unclear. V was pared by 3 bases and J by 6 bases, with 11 bases between. CDR3 length: 13 residues. The germline CDR1 and CDR2 sequences are MNHEY and SMNVEV (reference sequence). The CDR3 DNA sequence: TGTGCCAGCAGTTTGTCGGGGAACGATGGCTACACCTTC. It codes for CASSLSGNDGYTF.

The chain recombines TRBV6-1 with TRBJ1-1; D is perhaps TRBD1 (6 bases). Germline CDR1 MNHNS, CDR2 SASEGT. There are 13 residues in the CDR3. Between the trimmed V and J ends, which lost 4 bases and 10 bases, there was a span of 16 bases. CDR3 region: CASSGRWTVTAFF. The CDR3 DNA reads as TGTGCCAGCAGTGGACGATGGACAGTAACAGCTTTCTTT.

On this clone itself: At one end the junction does not follow the germline gene, possibly because of a read error. V and J are TRBV5-1 and TRBJ2-7, with D perhaps matching TRBD1 (6 bases). Germline V CDR1 and CDR2: SGHRS, YFSETQ. CDR3 length: 11 amino acids. CDR3 DNA: TGCGCCAGCAGCTTGTTCTGGGACATCCAATTC. Protein sequence: CASSLFWDIQF. Full variable domain (outside the CDR3, taken from reference TRBV5-1 and TRBJ2-7): KAGVTQTPRYLIKTRGQQVTLSCSPISGHRSVSWYQQTPGQGLQFLFEYFSETQRNKGNFPGRFSGRQFSNSRSEMNVSTLELGDSALYLCASSLFWDIQFGPGTRLTVT.

CDR3 sequence (DNA): TGCGCCAGCAGCTTGTTTGGGGGGGAGACAGATACGCAGTATTTT. Translating gives CASSLFGGETDTQYF. The V call is TRBV5-1, the J call TRBJ2-3, with 7 positions matching TRBD2. The CDR3 loop spans 15 amino acids. Germline lookup yields CDR1 SGHRS and CDR2 YFSETQ. The trim removed 1 base at V and 3 bases at J, leaving 5 bases unmatched.

V usage is TRBV6-1 and J usage is TRBJ2-2; TRBD1 matches at 9 bases. Looked up from germline, CDR1 is MNHNS and CDR2 is SASEGT. The trim removed 1 base at V and 3 bases at J, leaving 0 bases unmatched. The length of the CDR3 is 15 residues. Written as DNA, the CDR3 is TGTGCCAGCAGTGAAGGGACAGGGGACACCGGGGAGCTGTTTTTT. This encodes CASSEGTGDTGELFF.

Of note for this clone: This is likely a read error, given that the CDR3 carries no conserved phenylalanine or tryptophan at its end. The gene calls are TRBV5-1 and TRBJ2-2, with D unresolved. Germline V gene sequence: CDR1 SGHRS, CDR2 YFSETQ. Trimming took off 0 bases at V and 0 bases at J, with 12 bases between the two ends. This CDR3 comprises 17 residues. The CDR3: CASSLALMATNTGELFS. The CDR3 DNA reads as TGCGCCAGCAGCTTGGCCCTCATGGCAACGAACACCGGGGAGCTGTTTTCT.